The subject of this entry is one T cell receptor (beta chain). The sample belongs to a study of blood T cells in healthy people across ages. Primed by a sample-barcoded 5' primer and a J-beta primer mix, a second PCR proceeded for about 6 to 12 cycles. Each CDR3 protein is one row after TCRdb ran MiXCR on the 5' RACE reads. The table has hundreds of thousands of distinct CDR3 sequences, 40% to 50% seen once; the top ten hold 25% to 35%. This sequence originates from a man aged 80 or over in good health. Material for sequencing was blood.

CDR3 nucleotides: TGCGCCAGCAGCAGGGCCGCCGACCGTTACGAGCAGTACTTC. The encoded protein is CASSRAADRYEQYF. The V gene is TRBV4-1, the J gene TRBJ2-7; no clear D. From germline, CDR1 is MGHRA and CDR2 YSYEKL. This CDR3 region has 14 residues. V shed 5 bases and J shed 4 bases, with 15 bases lying between them.